The 20 T cell receptor beta chains below were found in one sample sequenced in a study of type 1 regulatory T cells. TCRdb reanalysed the reads using MiXCR and keeps one entry per CDR3 protein. The sample consists of about 62,000 distinct CDR3 sequences, around 62% of them appearing once. These receptors lack a known antigen. Input material: cultured non-Tr1 T cells, either the whole culture or a sorted T cell fraction (not recorded which). These receptors all stem from a human donor in good health.

This clonotype was counted a few times. This rearrangement joins TRBV4-1 to TRBJ1-3, with D hard to call. This CDR3 region has 18 residues. Germline assignment: CDR1 MGHRA and CDR2 YSYEKL. V lost 1 base to trimming and J lost 2 bases, with 18 bases between them. The CDR3 DNA sequence: TGCGCCAGCAGCCAAGGGACGCGGGAGCTCTCGGCTGGAAACACCATATATTTT. It encodes CASSQGTRELSAGNTIYF.

The chain joins TRBV23-1 to TRBJ2-5; D perhaps matches TRBD2 (5 bases). TRBV23-1 is filed as an ORF, its function uncertain. The length of the CDR3 is 18 residues. The V gene lost 4 bases and the J gene lost 3 bases, with 24 bases spanning the gap. The CDR3 sequence: CASSRNSRGPLGEETQYF. CDR3 nucleotides: TGCGCCAGCAGTCGGAACAGTCGAGGACCCCTCGGGGAAGAGACCCAGTACTTC.

The genes are TRBV3-1 and TRBJ2-2; 10 bases agree with TRBD2. The CDR3 is 16 residues long. Germline CDR1 LGHDT, CDR2 YNNKEL (reference sequence). V gave up 2 bases and J gave up 3 bases; unmatched junction bases: 3. The CDR3 DNA sequence: TGTGCCAGCAGCCAATTACTAGCGGGACACACCGGGGAGCTGTTTTTT. This translates into CASSQLLAGHTGELFF.

This clonotype was seen more than once but under ten times. The gene calls are TRBV7-2 and TRBJ2-6; a weak D match, TRBD2 (6 bases). The V end was cut by 1 base, the J end by 0 bases, with 13 bases between. The germline gives CDR1 SGHTA, CDR2 FQGNSA. The CDR3 runs 18 residues. The CDR3 DNA reads TGTGCCAGCAGCTTAGTCGCTAGCGCTAACTCTGGGGCCAACGTCCTGACTTTC. It yields the protein CASSLVASANSGANVLTF.

V is TRBV5-4 and J is TRBJ2-7; D is perhaps TRBD1 or TRBD2 (5 bases each). There are 15 residues in the CDR3. Germline V lookup: CDR1 SGHNT, CDR2 YYREEE (reference sequence). V lost 5 bases and J lost 1, with 16 bases in between. CDR3 nucleotides: TGTGCCAGCAGTCCGCCGGGACGGCAATCCTACGAGCAGTACTTC. The encoded protein is CASSPPGRQSYEQYF.

The chain joins TRBV2 to TRBJ2-1, with D possibly matching TRBD2 (5 bases). Germline V gives CDR1 SNHLY, CDR2 FYNNEI. V dropped 2 bases and J dropped 8 bases, with 16 bases sitting between them. CDR3 length equals 15 residues. CDR3 DNA: TGTGCCAGCAGTGAAATAAAAGCATCAGCGGATGAGCAGTTCTTC. Translation gives CASSEIKASADEQFF.

This clonotype was detected ten times or more. The V call is TRBV7-2, the J call TRBJ2-3; D perhaps matches TRBD1 (5 bases). The CDR3 consists of 12 residues. Trimming stripped 1 base from V and 7 bases from J, with 6 bases between. Germline lookup yields CDR1 SGHTA and CDR2 FQGNSA. The CDR3 DNA reads TGTGCCAGCAGCTTAGAGGGGTATACGCAGTATTTT. This encodes CASSLEGYTQYF. Full variable domain (rest looked up from reference TRBV7-2 and TRBJ2-3): GAGVSQSPSNKVTEKGKDVELRCDPISGHTALYWYRQSLGQGLEFLIYFQGNSAPDKSGLPSDRFSAERTGGSVSTLTIQRTQQEDSAVYLCASSLEGYTQYFGPGTRLTVL.

This clonotype was recorded a few times. The chain has TRBV12-3 or TRBV12-4 and TRBJ2-7; 8 nucleotides agree with TRBD1. After removal of 5 bases from V and 5 bases from J, the junction contained 14 bases not matched to a gene. The CDR3 consists of 16 residues. The chain's CDR3 is CASSGFGRQGSHEQYF. In DNA form, the CDR3 reads TGTGCCAGCAGTGGATTCGGTAGACAGGGGTCACACGAGCAGTACTTC.

The rearrangement links TRBV12-3 or TRBV12-4 to TRBJ2-5; D is ambiguous. The CDR3 length is 13 residues. V gave up 3 bases and J gave up 1 base, with 6 bases separating them. The CDR3 DNA is TGTGCCAGCAGTTTTCTGGTCCAAGAGACCCAGTACTTC. Translation gives CASSFLVQETQYF.

The chain combines TRBV19 with TRBJ2-1, with D perhaps given as TRBD1 or TRBD2 (6 bases each). The V gene's germline CDR1 is LNHDA and CDR2 SQIVND (reference sequence). Trimming left V 6 bases short and J 5 bases short, with 17 bases between. The CDR3 sequence is 15 residues long. CDR3 amino acids: CASREGGVPNNEQFF. In nucleotides, the CDR3 is TGTGCCAGTAGAGAGGGGGGAGTTCCTAACAATGAGCAGTTCTTC.

The chain joins TRBV3-1 to TRBJ2-3; no clear D gene. V lost 10 bases, J lost 0 bases, and 11 bases lay in between. Germline V gene sequence: CDR1 LGHDT, CDR2 YNNKEL (reference sequence). The CDR3 runs 13 residues. CDR3 region: CATRGASTDTQYF. CDR3 sequence (DNA): TGTGCCACCCGCGGAGCTAGCACAGATACGCAGTATTTT.

This clonotype is labeled as medium-sized. The chain employs TRBV7-2 and TRBJ2-2; a weak D match, TRBD1 (6 bases). V was cut by 0 bases and J by 6 bases, with 11 bases left in between. The CDR3 contains 15 residues. Germline CDR1 is SGHTA and CDR2 is FQGNSA. This CDR3 reads CASSLAGTQAGELFF. As DNA, the CDR3 is TGTGCCAGCAGCTTAGCTGGGACACAGGCCGGGGAGCTGTTTTTT. The variable domain in full, completed from reference TRBV7-2 and TRBJ2-2, reads GAGVSQSPSNKVTEKGKDVELRCDPISGHTALYWYRQSLGQGLEFLIYFQGNSAPDKSGLPSDRFSAERTGGSVSTLTIQRTQQEDSAVYLCASSLAGTQAGELFFGEGSRLTVL.

The chain couples TRBV19 to TRBJ2-2, with TRBD2 matching over 7 bases. V was pared by 7 bases and J by 6 bases, with 11 bases of the junction left unmatched. This CDR3 has 15 amino acids. CDR1 and CDR2 from the germline V gene are LNHDA and SQIVND (reference sequence). The CDR3 is CASTGRGNFPGELFF. The CDR3 DNA reads TGTGCCAGTACCGGGCGGGGGAATTTTCCCGGGGAGCTGTTTTTT.

In DNA, the CDR3 is TGTGCCAGCAGCTTAGGACGACAGAGCAATCAGCCCCAGCATTTT. Its translation is CASSLGRQSNQPQHF. The chain couples TRBV7-8 to TRBJ1-5; TRBD1 might be the D (5 bases). The CDR3 contains 15 residues. Germline CDR1 SGHVS, CDR2 FQNEAQ. V was shortened by 1 base and J by 1 base, with 8 bases between the two germline ends. The variable domain in full, with the rest retrieved from reference TRBV7-8 and TRBJ1-5, is GAGVSQSPRYKVAKRGQDVALRCDPISGHVSLFWYQQALGQGPEFLTYFQNEAQLDKSGLPSDRFFAERPEGSVSTLKIQRTQQEDSAVYLCASSLGRQSNQPQHFGDGTRLSIL.

This chain uses TRBV19 with TRBJ2-7; unclear D gene. Germline lookup yields CDR1 LNHDA and CDR2 SQIVND (reference sequence). V was cut by 5 bases and J by 4 bases, with 9 bases left in between. The CDR3 runs to 12 residues. The CDR3 DNA reads TGTGCCAGTAGTGGGCAGAATTACGAGCAGTACTTC. It codes for CASSGQNYEQYF. The variable domain in full, completed from reference TRBV19 and TRBJ2-7, reads DGGITQSPKYLFRKEGQNVTLSCEQNLNHDAMYWYRQDPGQGLRLIYYSQIVNDFQKGDIAEGYSVSREKKESFPLTVTSAQKNPTAFYLCASSGQNYEQYFGPGTRLTVT.

The chain joins TRBV19 to TRBJ1-1, with D uncertain. This CDR3 has 13 residues. The germline V gene encodes CDR1 LNHDA and CDR2 SQIVND (reference sequence). Trimming left V 3 bases short and J 1 base short, with 6 bases between. CDR3 amino acids: CASSIRENTEAFF. Here the CDR3 DNA reads TGTGCCAGTAGTATCCGGGAGAACACTGAAGCTTTCTTT.

The chain has TRBV29-1 and TRBJ2-5, with 9 nucleotides matching TRBD1. CDR3 size: 12 residues. CDR1 and CDR2 from the germline V gene are SQVTM and ANQGSEA. V lost 7 bases, J lost 5 bases, and 5 bases stayed unmatched. CDR3 protein: CSDSGQGETQYF. DNA of the CDR3: TGCAGCGACTCAGGACAGGGGGAGACCCAGTACTTC.

The chain is built from TRBV7-9 and TRBJ2-5; tentatively, D is TRBD1 (6 bases). Germline V gives CDR1 SEHNR, CDR2 FQNEAQ (reference sequence). Trimming left V 5 bases short and J 4 bases short, with 20 bases between. This CDR3 spans 16 amino acids. The CDR3 bases are TGTGCCAGCAGCCGGAGGAGGACAGAGCAGGGAGAGACCCAGTACTTC. This translates into CASSRRRTEQGETQYF.

J is TRBJ2-2 and V is TRBV18; no firm D call. Germline assignment: CDR1 KGHSH and CDR2 LQKENI. This CDR3 region has 16 residues. Trimming removed 3 bases from V and 1 base from J, with 12 bases in between. In DNA form, the CDR3 reads TGTGCCAGCTCACCGGGTTTCCAGGAGAACACCGGGGAGCTGTTTTTT. This translates into CASSPGFQENTGELFF.

The rearrangement joins TRBV4-2 to TRBJ2-7, with D tentatively TRBD2 (7 bases). The CDR3 has 18 residues. Trimming left V 0 bases short and J 2 bases short, with 20 bases between. Germline CDR1 reads LGHNA; CDR2 reads YNFKEQ. This chain's CDR3 is CASSQDGGGRTVAYEQYF. CDR3 coding DNA: TGTGCCAGCAGCCAAGATGGGGGGGGGCGGACGGTGGCCTACGAGCAGTACTTC.